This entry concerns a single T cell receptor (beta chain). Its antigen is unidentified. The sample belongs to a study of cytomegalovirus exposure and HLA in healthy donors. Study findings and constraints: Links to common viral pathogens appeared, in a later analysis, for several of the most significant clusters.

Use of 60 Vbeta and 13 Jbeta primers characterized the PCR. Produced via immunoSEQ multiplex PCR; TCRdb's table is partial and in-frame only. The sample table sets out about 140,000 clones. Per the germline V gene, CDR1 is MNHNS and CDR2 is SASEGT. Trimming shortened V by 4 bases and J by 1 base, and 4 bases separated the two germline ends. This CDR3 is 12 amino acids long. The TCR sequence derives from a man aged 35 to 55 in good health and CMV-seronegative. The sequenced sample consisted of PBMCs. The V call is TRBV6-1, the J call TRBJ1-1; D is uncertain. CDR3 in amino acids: CASSVRNTEAFF. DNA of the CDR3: TGTGCCAGCAGTGTTAGGAACACTGAAGCTTTCTTT.